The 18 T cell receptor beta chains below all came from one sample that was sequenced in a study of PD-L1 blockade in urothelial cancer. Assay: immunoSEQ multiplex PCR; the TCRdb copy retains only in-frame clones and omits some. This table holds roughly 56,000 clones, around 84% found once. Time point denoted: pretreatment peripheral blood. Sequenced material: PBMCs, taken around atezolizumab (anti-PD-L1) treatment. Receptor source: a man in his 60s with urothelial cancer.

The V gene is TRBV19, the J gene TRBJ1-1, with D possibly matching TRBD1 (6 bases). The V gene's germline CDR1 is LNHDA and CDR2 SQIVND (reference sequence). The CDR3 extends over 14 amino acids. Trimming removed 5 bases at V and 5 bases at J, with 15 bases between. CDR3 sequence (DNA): TGTGCCAGTAGTTCCACAGGGTGGGATACTGAAGCTTTCTTT. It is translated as CASSSTGWDTEAFF.

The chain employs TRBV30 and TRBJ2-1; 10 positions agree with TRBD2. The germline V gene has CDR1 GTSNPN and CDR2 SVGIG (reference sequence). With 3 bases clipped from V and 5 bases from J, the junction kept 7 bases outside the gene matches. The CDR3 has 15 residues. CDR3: CAWRASGRLDNEQFF. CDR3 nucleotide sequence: TGTGCCTGGAGGGCTAGCGGGAGATTGGACAATGAGCAGTTCTTC. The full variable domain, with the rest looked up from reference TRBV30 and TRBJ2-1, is SQTIHQWPATLVQPVGSPLSLECTVEGTSNPNLYWYRQAAGRGLQLLFYSVGIGQISSEVPQNLSASRPQDRQFILSSKKLLLSDSGFYLCAWRASGRLDNEQFFGPGTRLTVL.

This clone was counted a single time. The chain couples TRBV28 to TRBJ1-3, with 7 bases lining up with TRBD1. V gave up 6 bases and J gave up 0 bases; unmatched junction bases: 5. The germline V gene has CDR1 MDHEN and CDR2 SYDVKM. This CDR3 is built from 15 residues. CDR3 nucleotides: TGTGCCAGCAGCTTCGAGGGGGCCTCTGGAAACACCATATATTTT. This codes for CASSFEGASGNTIYF.

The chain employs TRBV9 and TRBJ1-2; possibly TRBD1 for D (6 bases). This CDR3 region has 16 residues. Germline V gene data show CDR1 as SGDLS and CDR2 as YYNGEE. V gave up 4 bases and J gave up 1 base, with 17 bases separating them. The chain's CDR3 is CASSPGERDINYGYTF. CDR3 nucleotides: TGTGCCAGCAGCCCCGGCGAGCGGGACATTAACTATGGCTACACCTTC.

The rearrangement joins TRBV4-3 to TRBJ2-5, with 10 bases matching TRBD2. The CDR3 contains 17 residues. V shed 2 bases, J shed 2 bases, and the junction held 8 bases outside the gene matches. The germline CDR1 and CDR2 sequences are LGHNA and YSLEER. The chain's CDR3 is CASSQSMSSGGQETQYF. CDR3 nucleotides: TGCGCCAGCAGCCAATCTATGAGTAGCGGGGGGCAAGAGACCCAGTACTTC.

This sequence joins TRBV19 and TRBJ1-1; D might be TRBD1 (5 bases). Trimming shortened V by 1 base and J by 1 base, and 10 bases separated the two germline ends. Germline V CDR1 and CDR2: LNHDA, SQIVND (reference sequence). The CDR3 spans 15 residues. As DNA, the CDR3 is TGTGCCAGTAGTATAGCACTTACAGGGAACACTGAAGCTTTCTTT. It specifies CASSIALTGNTEAFF.

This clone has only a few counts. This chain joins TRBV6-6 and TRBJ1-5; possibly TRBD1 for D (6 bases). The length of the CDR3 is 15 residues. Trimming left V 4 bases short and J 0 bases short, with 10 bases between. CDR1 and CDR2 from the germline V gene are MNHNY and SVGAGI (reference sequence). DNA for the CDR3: TGTGCCAGCAGTTTGGGGACACTTAGCAATCAGCCCCAGCATTTT. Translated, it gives CASSLGTLSNQPQHF.

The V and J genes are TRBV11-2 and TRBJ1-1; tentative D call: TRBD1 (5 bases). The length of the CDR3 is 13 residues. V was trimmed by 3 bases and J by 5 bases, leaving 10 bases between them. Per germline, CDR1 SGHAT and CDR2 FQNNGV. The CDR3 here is CASSFGGGTEAFF. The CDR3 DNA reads TGTGCCAGCAGCTTCGGGGGGGGGACTGAAGCTTTCTTT.

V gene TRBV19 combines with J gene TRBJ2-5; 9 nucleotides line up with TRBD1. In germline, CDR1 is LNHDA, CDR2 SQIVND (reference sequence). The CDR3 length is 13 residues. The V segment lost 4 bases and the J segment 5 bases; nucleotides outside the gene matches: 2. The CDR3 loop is CASSNRGRETQYF. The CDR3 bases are TGTGCCAGTAGTAACAGGGGGCGGGAGACCCAGTACTTC. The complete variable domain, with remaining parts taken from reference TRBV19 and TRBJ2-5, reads DGGITQSPKYLFRKEGQNVTLSCEQNLNHDAMYWYRQDPGQGLRLIYYSQIVNDFQKGDIAEGYSVSREKKESFPLTVTSAQKNPTAFYLCASSNRGRETQYFGPGTRLLVL.

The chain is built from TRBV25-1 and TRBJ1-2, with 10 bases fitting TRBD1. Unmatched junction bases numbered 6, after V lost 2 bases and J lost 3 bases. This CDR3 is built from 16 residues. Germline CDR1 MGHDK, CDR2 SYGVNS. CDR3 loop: CASSEDRGRPDYGYTF. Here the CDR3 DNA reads TGTGCCAGCAGTGAAGACAGGGGGCGCCCCGACTATGGCTACACCTTC.

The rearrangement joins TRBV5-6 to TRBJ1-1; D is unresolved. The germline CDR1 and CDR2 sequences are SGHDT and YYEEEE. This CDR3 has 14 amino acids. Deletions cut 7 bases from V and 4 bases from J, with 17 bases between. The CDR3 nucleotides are TGTGCCAGCCACTTTGGGGAGAGATTCACTGAAGCTTTCTTT. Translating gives CASHFGERFTEAFF. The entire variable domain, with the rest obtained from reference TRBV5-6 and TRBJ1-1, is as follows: DAGVTQSPTHLIKTRGQQVTLRCSPKSGHDTVSWYQQALGQGPQFIFQYYEEEERQRGNFPDRFSGHQFPNYSSELNVNALLLGDSALYLCASHFGERFTEAFFGQGTRLTVV.

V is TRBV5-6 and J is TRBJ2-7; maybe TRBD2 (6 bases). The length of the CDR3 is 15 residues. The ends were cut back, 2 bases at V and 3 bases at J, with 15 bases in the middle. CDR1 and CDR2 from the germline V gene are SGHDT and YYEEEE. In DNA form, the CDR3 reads TGTGCCAGCAGCTTCGGAATAGATAGCGGCTACGAGCAGTACTTC. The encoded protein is CASSFGIDSGYEQYF.

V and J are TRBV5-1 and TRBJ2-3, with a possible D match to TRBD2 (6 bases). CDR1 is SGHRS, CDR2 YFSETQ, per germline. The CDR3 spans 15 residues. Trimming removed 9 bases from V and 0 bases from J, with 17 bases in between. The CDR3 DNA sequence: TGCGCCACCAGACATCCTAGCGCCAGCACAGATACGCAGTATTTT. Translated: CATRHPSASTDTQYF.

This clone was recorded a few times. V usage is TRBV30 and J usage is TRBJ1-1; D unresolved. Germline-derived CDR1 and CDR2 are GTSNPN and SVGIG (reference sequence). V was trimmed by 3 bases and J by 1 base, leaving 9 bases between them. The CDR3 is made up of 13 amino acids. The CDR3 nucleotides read TGTGCCTGGAGGGGCAGGAAGAACACTGAAGCTTTCTTT. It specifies CAWRGRKNTEAFF.

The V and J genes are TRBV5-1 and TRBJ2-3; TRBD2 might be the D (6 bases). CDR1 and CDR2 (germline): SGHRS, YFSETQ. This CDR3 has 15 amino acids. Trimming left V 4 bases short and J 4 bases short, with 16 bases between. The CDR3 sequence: CASSRGSGLPDTQYF. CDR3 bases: TGCGCCAGCAGCCGGGGGTCGGGTCTTCCAGATACGCAGTATTTT.

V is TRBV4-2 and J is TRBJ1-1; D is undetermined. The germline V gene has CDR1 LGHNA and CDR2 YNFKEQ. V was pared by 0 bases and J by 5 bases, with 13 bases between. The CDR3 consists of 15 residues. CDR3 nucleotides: TGTGCCAGCAGCCAAGAGTCGGGGTCGGCAACTGAAGCTTTCTTT. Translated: CASSQESGSATEAFF.

Written as DNA, the CDR3 is TGCGCCAGCAGCCAAGATGGGGGGTCCTACGAGCAGTACTTC. Translating it yields CASSQDGGSYEQYF. The chain employs TRBV4-3 and TRBJ2-7; perhaps TRBD2 as D (6 bases). The CDR3 is 14 amino acids. Trimming left V 0 bases short and J 1 base short, with 7 bases between. Per the germline V gene, CDR1 is LGHNA and CDR2 is YSLEER.

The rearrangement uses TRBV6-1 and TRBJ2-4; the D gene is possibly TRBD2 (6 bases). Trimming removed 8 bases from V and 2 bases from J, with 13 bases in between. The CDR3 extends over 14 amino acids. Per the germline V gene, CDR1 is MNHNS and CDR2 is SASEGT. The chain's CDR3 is CASGSGGTKNIQYF. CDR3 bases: TGTGCCAGCGGTAGTGGGGGGACCAAAAACATTCAGTACTTC.